The next 29 T cell receptor beta chains were all read from a single sample in a study of blood T cell repertoires in COVID-19. TCRdb's table, derived via immunoSEQ multiplex PCR, lists solely in-frame clones and lacks some. Of around 700,000 clones listed, 85% to 90% were seen once; the top ten hold 0.2% to 0.3%. The sample consisted of peripheral blood. Receptors were obtained from a woman in her late teens or twenties with acute or convalescent COVID-19.

This chain connects TRBV9 to TRBJ1-2, with D maybe TRBD1 (6 bases). Germline values: CDR1 SGDLS, CDR2 YYNGEE. The CDR3 loop spans 13 amino acids. The V gene lost 4 bases and the J gene lost 8 bases, with 15 bases spanning the gap. The CDR3 sequence: CASSPTDSNGYTF. In DNA, the CDR3 is TGTGCCAGCAGCCCGACGGACAGTAACGGCTACACCTTC.

This clone has only a few counts. The genes are TRBV30 and TRBJ2-7; 7 bases agree with TRBD1. This CDR3 contains 15 residues. V lost 0 bases, J lost 3 bases, and 8 bases stayed unmatched. Germline V gives CDR1 GTSNPN, CDR2 SVGIG (reference sequence). CDR3 in amino acids: CAWSVPVRGLYEQYF. As DNA, the CDR3 is TGTGCCTGGAGTGTACCGGTAAGGGGGCTCTACGAGCAGTACTTC.

The V call is TRBV6-4, the J call TRBJ2-3, with D possibly matching TRBD2 (6 bases). CDR1 is MRHNA and CDR2 is SNTAGT in the germline V gene. CDR3 size: 15 residues. Trimming stripped 5 bases from V and 2 bases from J, with 14 bases between. The chain's CDR3 is CASSPSGFSTDTQYF. The CDR3 nucleotides are TGTGCCAGCAGTCCCAGCGGGTTCTCCACAGATACGCAGTATTTT.

The V call is TRBV30, the J call TRBJ2-1; possible D gene TRBD1, 6 bases. V was cut by 0 bases and J by 9 bases, with 15 bases left in between. CDR3 length: 14 amino acids. Germline V lookup: CDR1 GTSNPN, CDR2 SVGIG (reference sequence). The CDR3 protein is CAWSVRRGPGEQFF. In nucleotides, the CDR3 is TGTGCCTGGAGTGTACGCAGGGGCCCCGGTGAGCAGTTCTTC.

This clone has more than one count but fewer than ten. The gene calls are TRBV5-6 and TRBJ1-2; 8 nucleotides agree with TRBD1. J gave up 4 bases and V 3 bases, and 8 bases lay outside the gene matches. The CDR3 sequence is 15 residues long. Germline V lookup: CDR1 SGHDT, CDR2 YYEEEE. The CDR3 loop is CASSYRDRSTYGYTF. CDR3 nucleotides: TGTGCCAGCAGCTACAGGGACAGGTCAACCTATGGCTACACCTTC.

V usage is TRBV15 and J usage is TRBJ2-3; the match to TRBD1 covers 7 bases. V shed 0 bases, J shed 3 bases, and the junction held 12 bases outside the gene matches. This CDR3 contains 18 residues. Germline CDR1 and CDR2: LNHNV and YYDKDF (reference sequence). The CDR3 bases are TGTGCCACCAGCAGAGATAAGAGAGGGGGCCAGGTTACAGATACGCAGTATTTT. Its protein product is CATSRDKRGGQVTDTQYF.

The V and J genes are TRBV29-1 and TRBJ1-1; tentative D call: TRBD1 (5 bases). CDR3 length equals 13 residues. CDR1 and CDR2 from the germline V gene are SQVTM and ANQGSEA. The V and J ends lost 3 bases and 3 bases respectively, with 11 bases between them. CDR3 sequence reads: CSVDEGDYTEAFF. CDR3 bases: TGCAGCGTTGATGAAGGGGACTACACTGAAGCTTTCTTT.

This rearrangement joins TRBV7-2 to TRBJ1-2, with TRBD1 as a possible D gene (5 bases). This CDR3 is built from 15 residues. Germline-derived CDR1 and CDR2 are SGHTA and FQGNSA. Between the trimmed V and J ends, which lost 5 bases and 0 bases, there was a span of 13 bases. The CDR3 spells CASSLHRQPNYGYTF. The CDR3, as DNA: TGTGCCAGCAGCCTTCACCGACAGCCTAACTATGGCTACACCTTC.

The chain uses TRBV29-1 and TRBJ2-3; 10 bases agree with TRBD2. The CDR3 has 15 residues. J lost 2 bases, V lost 2 bases, and 4 bases had no gene match. CDR1 SQVTM and CDR2 ANQGSEA come from the germline V gene. CDR3 region: CSVEFTSGVTDTQYF. Written as DNA, the CDR3 is TGCAGCGTTGAATTTACTAGCGGGGTCACAGATACGCAGTATTTT.

The chain couples TRBV30 to TRBJ1-2; 8 bases match TRBD1. The CDR3 has 14 amino acids. Germline trimming cut 0 bases from V and 4 bases from J; bases unmatched to any gene: 4. Germline lookup yields CDR1 GTSNPN and CDR2 SVGIG (reference sequence). CDR3 protein: CAWSVDRGVYGYTF. CDR3 in DNA: TGTGCCTGGAGTGTTGACAGGGGAGTCTATGGCTACACCTTC.

The CDR3 region is CAISQDNQETQYF. The CDR3 region has the DNA TGTGCCATCAGCCAGGATAACCAAGAGACCCAGTACTTC. This chain links TRBV10-3 with TRBJ2-5; no definite D call. Germline CDR1 is ENHRY and CDR2 is SYGVKD. The CDR3 has 13 amino acids. The germline V and J ends were trimmed by 6 bases and 0 bases, with 8 bases remaining between them.

In nucleotides, the CDR3 is TGTGCCAGCAGTGGGGACAGGGAGGACGAGCAGTACTTC. Translated: CASSGDREDEQYF. The V call is TRBV2, the J call TRBJ2-7; 9 nucleotides agree with TRBD1. Per the germline V gene, CDR1 is SNHLY and CDR2 is FYNNEI. The V segment lost 4 bases and the J segment 5 bases; nucleotides outside the gene matches: 3. The CDR3 is 13 amino acids.

The chain combines TRBV27 with TRBJ2-7; possible D gene TRBD1, 6 bases. V dropped 3 bases and J dropped 3 bases, with 15 bases sitting between them. The CDR3 length is 15 residues. The germline gives CDR1 MNHEY, CDR2 SMNVEV (reference sequence). The CDR3 DNA is TGTGCCAGCAGTTTGCAGGGGCTAGTTATCTACGAGCAGTACTTC. This sequence encodes CASSLQGLVIYEQYF.

The chain is built from TRBV6-5 and TRBJ1-2; 7 nucleotides line up with TRBD1. Germline assignment: CDR1 MNHEY and CDR2 SVGAGI. The junction had 0 bases not matched to a gene; V was cut back by 2 bases and J by 3 bases. The CDR3 sequence is 13 residues long. CDR3 sequence: CASSYGTDYGYTF. CDR3 DNA sequence: TGTGCCAGCAGTTACGGGACAGACTATGGCTACACCTTC.

CDR3 amino acids: CASGLSARTVNNSPLHF. The CDR3 nucleotides read TGTGCTAGTGGTTTGTCCGCGAGGACAGTAAATAATTCACCCCTCCACTTT. This chain links TRBV12-5 with TRBJ1-6, with D perhaps TRBD1 (6 bases). CDR1 is LGHNT and CDR2 is FRNRAP in the germline V gene. The CDR3 length is 17 residues. Between the trimmed V and J ends, which lost 2 bases and 5 bases, there was a span of 16 bases.

The J gene is TRBJ1-2, the V gene TRBV7-2, with 8 positions matching TRBD1. Trimming cost V 4 bases and J 8 bases; bases outside gene matches: 6. The CDR3 spans 13 residues. Germline CDR1 and CDR2: SGHTA and FQGNSA. The CDR3 bases are TGTGCCAGCAGCTCCCAGGGGGCGTTGGGCTACACCTTC. Protein sequence: CASSSQGALGYTF. The entire variable domain, with the rest obtained from reference TRBV7-2 and TRBJ1-2, is as follows: GAGVSQSPSNKVTEKGKDVELRCDPISGHTALYWYRQSLGQGLEFLIYFQGNSAPDKSGLPSDRFSAERTGGSVSTLTIQRTQQEDSAVYLCASSSQGALGYTFGSGTRLTVV.

In this sample, this clone turned up a few times. V is TRBV5-4 and J is TRBJ2-7, with no clear D. The germline V gene encodes CDR1 SGHNT and CDR2 YYREEE (reference sequence). CDR3 length equals 14 residues. The V and J ends lost 0 bases and 2 bases respectively, with 9 bases between them. CDR3 loop: CASSLAFGAYEQYF. The CDR3 DNA follows: TGTGCCAGCAGCTTGGCCTTTGGAGCCTACGAGCAGTACTTC.

This sequence joins TRBV7-6 and TRBJ1-3, with D maybe TRBD1 (5 bases). V lost 1 base and J lost 0, with 10 bases in between. The CDR3 has 16 amino acids. Per germline, CDR1 SGHVS and CDR2 FNYEAQ. The CDR3 loop reads CASSLGAQGSGNTIYF. The CDR3 coding sequence is TGTGCCAGCAGCTTAGGGGCTCAGGGCTCTGGAAACACCATATATTTT.

The chain recombines TRBV12-5 with TRBJ1-3; D gene unclear. Germline CDR1 LGHNT, CDR2 FRNRAP. Trimming shortened V by 0 bases and J by 7 bases, and 13 bases separated the two germline ends. This CDR3 spans 15 amino acids. The CDR3 bases are TGTGCTAGTGGTTTGGTACTAGGGTTGGAGAACACCATATATTTT. This encodes CASGLVLGLENTIYF.

The chain recombines TRBV3-1 (or the pseudogene TRBV3-2) with TRBJ2-3; D is possibly TRBD1 (6 bases). The CDR3 covers 15 residues. Trimming took off 0 bases at V and 1 base at J, with 8 bases between the two ends. Germline CDR1 reads LGHDT; CDR2 reads YNNKEL (reference sequence). For the CDR3, the DNA is TGTGCCAGCAGCCAAGAGGGGGCGGGCACAGATACGCAGTATTTT. It yields the protein CASSQEGAGTDTQYF.

The genes are TRBV4-2 and TRBJ2-1; 11 nucleotides line up with TRBD2. The CDR3 runs to 12 residues. Germline CDR1 reads LGHNA; CDR2 reads YNFKEQ. With V trimmed by 2 bases and J by 15 bases, 3 bases remained unmatched. The CDR3 sequence is CASSQIAGGMFF. CDR3 in DNA: TGTGCCAGCAGCCAAATAGCGGGGGGGATGTTCTTC.

The rearrangement uses TRBV5-4 and TRBJ1-2; TRBD1 matches at 12 bases. Trimming took 3 bases from V and 1 from J; bases not matched to a gene: 13. Germline V gene sequence: CDR1 SGHNT, CDR2 YYREEE (reference sequence). The CDR3 has 19 amino acids. In DNA form, the CDR3 reads TGTGCCAGCAGCTACAACGCCCGGGACAGGGGGCCCTATAACTATGGCTACACCTTC. This translates into CASSYNARDRGPYNYGYTF.

V is TRBV24-1 and J is TRBJ2-7; 7 bases fit TRBD1. This CDR3 spans 15 amino acids. Looked up from germline, CDR1 is KGHDR and CDR2 is SFDVKD. V dropped 5 bases and J dropped 2; count of bases not matched to a gene: 8. The CDR3 loop reads CATSGSRDSAYEQYF. In nucleotides, the CDR3 is TGTGCCACCAGTGGGAGCCGGGACAGTGCCTACGAGCAGTACTTC.

This chain uses TRBV30 with TRBJ1-2; TRBD1 agrees at 9 bases. CDR3 length equals 14 residues. With V trimmed by 8 bases and J by 5 bases, 12 bases remained unmatched. Germline-derived CDR1 and CDR2 are GTSNPN and SVGIG (reference sequence). For the CDR3, the DNA is TGTGCCGGGGAGGGACAGGGATCAGGATATGGCTACACCTTC. Residues: CAGEGQGSGYGYTF.

This chain links TRBV6-5 with TRBJ1-1; the D is unclear. The germline gives CDR1 MNHEY, CDR2 SVGAGI. Trimming took 7 bases from V and 5 from J, leaving 20 bases between them. CDR3 length: 15 amino acids. DNA for the CDR3: TGTGCCAGCACACACCTGGCGGGATTAGGAACTGAAGCTTTCTTT. Protein sequence: CASTHLAGLGTEAFF.

The gene calls are TRBV6-5 and TRBJ2-6; TRBD2 is a possible D gene (5 bases). Trimming removed 5 bases from V and 2 bases from J, with 10 bases in between. Germline assignment: CDR1 MNHEY and CDR2 SVGAGI. There are 15 residues in the CDR3. The CDR3 here is CASSPSEAGANVLTF. The CDR3 nucleotides are TGTGCCAGCAGTCCCTCGGAGGCTGGGGCCAACGTCCTGACTTTC.

This rearrangement joins TRBV6-4 to TRBJ2-6; tentatively, D is TRBD2 (6 bases). This CDR3 is built from 18 residues. Germline V gene sequence: CDR1 MRHNA, CDR2 SNTAGT. V was trimmed by 6 bases and J by 0 bases, leaving 18 bases between them. The CDR3 DNA sequence: TGTGCCAGCAGCGAGGGGCAGGGAGGACCCTCTGGGGCCAACGTCCTGACTTTC. This codes for CASSEGQGGPSGANVLTF.

This chain uses TRBV24-1 with TRBJ1-2, with 8 nucleotides matching TRBD1. Trimming at V came to 4 bases and at J to 7 bases, leaving 7 bases not matched to a gene. Germline values: CDR1 KGHDR, CDR2 SFDVKD. The CDR3 has 14 residues. DNA for the CDR3: TGTGCCACCAGTGAGCGAGCAGGGGGCACTGGCTACACCTTC. It translates to CATSERAGGTGYTF.

The chain couples TRBV30 to TRBJ1-3, with D possibly matching TRBD1 (6 bases). This CDR3 is built from 13 residues. With 4 bases removed from V and 8 bases from J, the gap between germline ends came to 15 bases. Germline CDR1 reads GTSNPN; CDR2 reads SVGIG (reference sequence). This CDR3 is CAWTIDRRHTIYF. The CDR3 nucleotides are TGTGCCTGGACCATCGACAGGAGGCACACCATATATTTT.